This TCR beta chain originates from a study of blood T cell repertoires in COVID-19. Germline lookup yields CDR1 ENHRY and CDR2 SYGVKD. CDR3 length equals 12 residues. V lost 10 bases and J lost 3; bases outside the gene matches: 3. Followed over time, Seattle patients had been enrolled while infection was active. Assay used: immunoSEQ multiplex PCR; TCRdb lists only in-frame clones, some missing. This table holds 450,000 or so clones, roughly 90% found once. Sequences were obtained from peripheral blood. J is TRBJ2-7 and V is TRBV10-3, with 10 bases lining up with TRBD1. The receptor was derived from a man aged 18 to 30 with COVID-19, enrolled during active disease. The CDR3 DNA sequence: TGTGCCACCCGGGACAGGGGCTACGAGCAGTACTTC. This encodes CATRDRGYEQYF.